This entry lists 17 T cell receptor beta chains sequenced from one sample in a study of T-cell memory formation after mild COVID-19. TCRdb passed the 5' RACE reads through MiXCR, listing each CDR3 protein once. The sample yields roughly 47,000 distinct CDR3 sequences, approximately 7% seen once. The sequenced sample was PBMCs or a T cell subset sorted from them (not recorded which). These receptors were collected from a man younger than 35 who had mild COVID-19 (a few samples of this study predate the infection). Cell type and time point are not known.

This clonotype has only a few counts. The rearrangement links TRBV12-3 or TRBV12-4 to TRBJ1-1, with D possibly matching TRBD1 (6 bases). The CDR3 consists of 12 residues. V lost 8 bases to trimming and J lost 5 bases, with 12 bases between them. Here the CDR3 reads CASSWGRTEAFF. CDR3 nucleotides: TGTGCCAGCTCCTGGGGGCGGACTGAAGCTTTCTTT.

This clonotype was detected only a few times. This chain joins TRBV12-3 or TRBV12-4 and TRBJ2-5; 9 bases are a match to TRBD1. The CDR3 runs to 16 residues. The V gene end was trimmed by 2 bases and the J gene end by 1 base; junction bases not matched to a gene: 5. CDR3 in DNA: TGTGCCAGCAGTTTACTTCCGGGACAGGGCCAAGAGACCCAGTACTTC. Encoded protein: CASSLLPGQGQETQYF.

The sample holds a few counts of this clonotype. V gene TRBV27 combines with J gene TRBJ1-5; 9 bases are a match to TRBD1. Germline CDR1 reads MNHEY; CDR2 reads SMNVEV (reference sequence). V lost 6 bases and J lost 6; bases outside the gene matches: 9. This CDR3 has 15 residues. CDR3 DNA sequence: TGTGCCAGCAGAGGAACAGGGGGCTCGATTCAGCCCCAGCATTTT. The encoded protein is CASRGTGGSIQPQHF.

This clonotype has ten or more counts. This sequence joins TRBV7-2 and TRBJ2-4; D unresolved. The CDR3 length is 13 residues. Germline lookup yields CDR1 SGHTA and CDR2 FQGNSA. The V and J ends lost 1 base and 6 bases respectively, with 7 bases between them. CDR3 coding DNA: TGTGCCAGCAGCTTAGAGAACAGAAACATTCAGTACTTC. Translating gives CASSLENRNIQYF. Full variable domain (outside the CDR3, taken from reference TRBV7-2 and TRBJ2-4): GAGVSQSPSNKVTEKGKDVELRCDPISGHTALYWYRQSLGQGLEFLIYFQGNSAPDKSGLPSDRFSAERTGGSVSTLTIQRTQQEDSAVYLCASSLENRNIQYFGAGTRLSVL.

This clonotype was detected only a few times. The chain links TRBV20-1 to TRBJ2-3; D is perhaps TRBD2 (6 bases). Trimming took off 4 bases at V and 4 bases at J, with 15 bases between the two ends. The germline CDR1 and CDR2 sequences are DFQATT and SNEGSKA (reference sequence). The length of the CDR3 is 14 residues. In nucleotides, the CDR3 is TGCAGTGCTATGGGACCGAGGGAGGCAGATACGCAGTATTTT. Protein product: CSAMGPREADTQYF.

This clonotype has a handful of counts. The chain has TRBV3-1 and TRBJ1-2; D is uncertain. V shed 4 bases and J shed 6 bases, with 12 bases lying between them. The CDR3 consists of 13 residues. Germline CDR1 LGHDT, CDR2 YNNKEL (reference sequence). The CDR3 coding sequence is TGTGCCAGCAGCCTAAGTACAGTGGATGGCTACACCTTC. Encoded protein: CASSLSTVDGYTF.

This clonotype has at least ten counts. The V and J genes are TRBV29-1 and TRBJ1-1; no definite D call. V was clipped by 4 bases and J by 6 bases, with 15 bases between them. CDR1 is SQVTM and CDR2 is ANQGSEA in the germline V gene. This CDR3 spans 13 amino acids. The CDR3 coding sequence is TGCAGCGTTGTTGCTCGAGGGTCCTCTGAAGCTTTCTTT. Its protein product is CSVVARGSSEAFF.

J is TRBJ2-1 and V is TRBV27; 7 bases map to TRBD2. V gave up 5 bases and J gave up 6 bases; unmatched junction bases: 10. The CDR3 extends over 15 amino acids. Germline V gives CDR1 MNHEY, CDR2 SMNVEV (reference sequence). In DNA form, the CDR3 reads TGTGCCAGCAGTCCCCAAGGACTAGTTAGCAATGAGCAGTTCTTC. Protein sequence: CASSPQGLVSNEQFF.

This clonotype was observed many times. V and J are TRBV4-3 and TRBJ2-7; D assignment may be TRBD1 or TRBD2 (5 bases each). Trimming shortened V by 0 bases and J by 6 bases, and 15 bases separated the two germline ends. Germline CDR1 is LGHNA and CDR2 is YSLEER. The CDR3 runs 15 residues. The CDR3 spells CASSQDHRLGAEQYF. Here the CDR3 DNA reads TGCGCCAGCAGCCAAGACCACAGGCTGGGAGCCGAGCAGTACTTC.

The gene calls are TRBV6-2 or TRBV6-3 and TRBJ1-1, with D tentatively TRBD1 (5 bases). CDR1 MNHEY and CDR2 SVGEGT come from the germline V gene. V was pared by 2 bases and J by 6 bases, with 16 bases between. The CDR3 is 15 residues long. The CDR3 here is CASSYPRDSIPEAFF. The CDR3 DNA follows: TGTGCCAGCAGTTACCCCCGGGACTCTATCCCTGAAGCTTTCTTT.

This clonotype was observed a few times. The chain couples TRBV5-5 to TRBJ2-1; D unclear. CDR1 is SGHKS and CDR2 is YYEKEE in the germline V gene (reference sequence). The germline V and J ends were trimmed by 0 bases and 5 bases, with 9 bases remaining between them. The CDR3 runs to 14 residues. DNA of the CDR3: TGTGCCAGCAGCTTGGCCCCAGTAAACAATGAGCAGTTCTTC. Translating gives CASSLAPVNNEQFF.

This clonotype showed up just a few times. This rearrangement joins TRBV20-1 to TRBJ1-5; TRBD1 matches at 7 bases. Trimming removed 6 bases from V and 7 bases from J; junction bases left unmatched: 18. The CDR3 spans 16 residues. CDR1 and CDR2 from the germline V gene are DFQATT and SNEGSKA (reference sequence). CDR3 sequence (DNA): TGCAGTGCCACACGACCTAACAGGGGAAGGGCCCAGCCCCAGCATTTT. Translating it yields CSATRPNRGRAQPQHF.

Ten or more counts support this clonotype. The rearrangement uses TRBV5-6 and TRBJ1-1; D is unresolved. V was shortened by 0 bases and J by 7 bases, with 4 bases between the two germline ends. Germline CDR1 and CDR2: SGHDT and YYEEEE. The CDR3 spans 11 residues. The CDR3 DNA reads TGTGCCAGCAGCTTGGTTGGTGAAGCTTTCTTT. Translating it yields CASSLVGEAFF.

The chain couples TRBV3-1 to TRBJ1-5; no definite D call. The germline V and J ends were trimmed by 3 bases and 4 bases, with 4 bases remaining between them. The germline V gene encodes CDR1 LGHDT and CDR2 YNNKEL (reference sequence). This CDR3 is built from 12 residues. The CDR3 spells CASSQLNQPQHF. CDR3 bases: TGTGCCAGCAGCCAGCTTAATCAGCCCCAGCATTTT.

As regards this clonotype: It may be a read error: a sequence one base away is much more abundant. The V gene is TRBV30, the J gene TRBJ1-2; D not certain. Germline loops: CDR1 GTSNPN, CDR2 SVGIG (reference sequence). This CDR3 region has 13 residues. The CDR3 DNA is TGTGCCTGGAGTGTGGAAGCTAACTATGTCTACACCTTC. It translates to CAWSVEANYVYTF.

This clonotype turned up a few times. The chain carries TRBV7-2 and TRBJ2-5; TRBD2 matches 11 bases. Germline CDR1 and CDR2: SGHTA and FQGNSA. This CDR3 contains 14 residues. After removal of 5 bases from V and 4 bases from J, the junction contained 3 bases not matched to a gene. DNA of the CDR3: TGTGCCAGCAGCCGTAGCGGGGGGGCAGAGACCCAGTACTTC. Protein sequence: CASSRSGGAETQYF.

This clonotype showed up just a few times. This chain uses TRBV2 with TRBJ1-2; D is undetermined. Germline values: CDR1 SNHLY, CDR2 FYNNEI. V was shortened by 2 bases and J by 1 base, with 14 bases between the two germline ends. The CDR3 runs to 16 residues. DNA of the CDR3: TGTGCCAGCAGTGAACCCGCCGAGACAATTAACTATGGCTACACCTTC. It translates to CASSEPAETINYGYTF.